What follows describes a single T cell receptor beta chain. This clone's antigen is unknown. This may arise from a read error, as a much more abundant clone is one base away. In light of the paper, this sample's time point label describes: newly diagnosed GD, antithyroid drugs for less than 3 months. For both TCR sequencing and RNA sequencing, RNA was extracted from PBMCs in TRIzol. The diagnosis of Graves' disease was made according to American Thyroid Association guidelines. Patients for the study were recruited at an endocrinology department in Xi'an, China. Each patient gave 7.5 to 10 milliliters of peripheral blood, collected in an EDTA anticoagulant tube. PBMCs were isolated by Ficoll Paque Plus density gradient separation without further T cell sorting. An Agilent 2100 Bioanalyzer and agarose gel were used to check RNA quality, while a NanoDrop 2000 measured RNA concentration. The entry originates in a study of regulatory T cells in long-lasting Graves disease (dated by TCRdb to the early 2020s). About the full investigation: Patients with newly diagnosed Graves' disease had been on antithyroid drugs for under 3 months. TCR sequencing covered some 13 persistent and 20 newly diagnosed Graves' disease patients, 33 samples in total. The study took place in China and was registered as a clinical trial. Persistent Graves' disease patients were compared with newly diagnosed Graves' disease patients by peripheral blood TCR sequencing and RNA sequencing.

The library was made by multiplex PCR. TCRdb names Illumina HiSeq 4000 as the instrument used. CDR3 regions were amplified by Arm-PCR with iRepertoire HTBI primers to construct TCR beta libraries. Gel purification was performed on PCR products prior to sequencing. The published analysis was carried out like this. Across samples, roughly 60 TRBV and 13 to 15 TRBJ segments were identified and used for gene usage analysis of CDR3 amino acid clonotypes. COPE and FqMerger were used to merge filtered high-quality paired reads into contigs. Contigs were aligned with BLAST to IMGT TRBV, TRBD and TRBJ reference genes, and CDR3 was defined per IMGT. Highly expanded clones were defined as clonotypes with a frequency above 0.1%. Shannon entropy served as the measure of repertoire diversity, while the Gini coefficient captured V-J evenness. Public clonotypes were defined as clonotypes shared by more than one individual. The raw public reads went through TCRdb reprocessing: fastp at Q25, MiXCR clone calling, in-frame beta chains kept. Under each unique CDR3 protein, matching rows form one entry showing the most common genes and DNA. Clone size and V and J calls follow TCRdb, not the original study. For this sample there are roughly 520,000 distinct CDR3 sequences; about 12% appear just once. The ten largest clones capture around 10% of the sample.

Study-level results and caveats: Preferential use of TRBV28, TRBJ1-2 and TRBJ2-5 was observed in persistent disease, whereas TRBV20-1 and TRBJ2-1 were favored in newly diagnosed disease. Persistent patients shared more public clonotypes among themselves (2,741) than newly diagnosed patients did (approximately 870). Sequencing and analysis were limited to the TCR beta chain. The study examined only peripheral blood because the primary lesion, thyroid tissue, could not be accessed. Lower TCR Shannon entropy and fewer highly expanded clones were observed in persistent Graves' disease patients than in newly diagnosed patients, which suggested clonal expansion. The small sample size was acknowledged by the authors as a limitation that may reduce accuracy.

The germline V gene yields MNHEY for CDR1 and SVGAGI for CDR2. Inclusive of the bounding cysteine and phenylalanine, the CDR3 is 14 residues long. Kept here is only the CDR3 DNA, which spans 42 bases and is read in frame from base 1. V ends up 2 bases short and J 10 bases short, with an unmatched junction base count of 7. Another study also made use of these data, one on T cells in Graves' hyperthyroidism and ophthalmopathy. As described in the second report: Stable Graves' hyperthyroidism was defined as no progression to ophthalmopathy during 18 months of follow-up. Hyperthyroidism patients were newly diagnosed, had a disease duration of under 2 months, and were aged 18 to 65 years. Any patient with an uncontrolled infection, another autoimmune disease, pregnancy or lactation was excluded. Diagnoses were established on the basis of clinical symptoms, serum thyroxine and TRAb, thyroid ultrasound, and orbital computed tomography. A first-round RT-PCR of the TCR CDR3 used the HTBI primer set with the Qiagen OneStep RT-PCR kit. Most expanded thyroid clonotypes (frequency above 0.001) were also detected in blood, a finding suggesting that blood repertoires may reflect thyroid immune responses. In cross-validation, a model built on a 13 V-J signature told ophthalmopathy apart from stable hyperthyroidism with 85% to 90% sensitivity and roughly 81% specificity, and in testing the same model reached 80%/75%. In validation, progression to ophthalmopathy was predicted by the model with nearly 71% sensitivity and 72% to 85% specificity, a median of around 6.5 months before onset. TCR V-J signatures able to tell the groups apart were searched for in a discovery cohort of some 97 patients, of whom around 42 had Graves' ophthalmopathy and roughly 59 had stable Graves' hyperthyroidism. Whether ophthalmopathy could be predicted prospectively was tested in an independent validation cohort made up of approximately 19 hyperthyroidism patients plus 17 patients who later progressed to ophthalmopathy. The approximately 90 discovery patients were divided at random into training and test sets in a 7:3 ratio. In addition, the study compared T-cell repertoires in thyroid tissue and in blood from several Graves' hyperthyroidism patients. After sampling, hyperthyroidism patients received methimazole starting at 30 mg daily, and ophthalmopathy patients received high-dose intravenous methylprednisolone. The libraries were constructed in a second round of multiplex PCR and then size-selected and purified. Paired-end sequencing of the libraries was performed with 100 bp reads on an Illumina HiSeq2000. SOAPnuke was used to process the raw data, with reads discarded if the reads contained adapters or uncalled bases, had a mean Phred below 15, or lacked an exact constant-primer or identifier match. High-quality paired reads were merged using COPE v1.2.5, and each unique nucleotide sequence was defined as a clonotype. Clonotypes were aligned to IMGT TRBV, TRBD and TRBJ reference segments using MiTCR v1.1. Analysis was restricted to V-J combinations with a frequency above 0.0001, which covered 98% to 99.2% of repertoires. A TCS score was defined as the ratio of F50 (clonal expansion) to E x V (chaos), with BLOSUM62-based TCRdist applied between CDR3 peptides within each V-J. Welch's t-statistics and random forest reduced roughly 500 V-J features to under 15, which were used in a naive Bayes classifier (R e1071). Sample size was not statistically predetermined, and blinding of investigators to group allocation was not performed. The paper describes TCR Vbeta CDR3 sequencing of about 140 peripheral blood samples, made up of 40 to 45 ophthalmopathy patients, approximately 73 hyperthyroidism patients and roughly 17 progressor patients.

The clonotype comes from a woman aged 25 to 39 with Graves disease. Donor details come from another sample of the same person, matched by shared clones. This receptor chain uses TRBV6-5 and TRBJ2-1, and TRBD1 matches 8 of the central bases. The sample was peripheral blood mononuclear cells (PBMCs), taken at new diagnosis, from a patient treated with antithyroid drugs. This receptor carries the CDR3 CASSYGRGRDEQFF. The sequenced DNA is TGTGCCAGCAGTTACGGCAGGGGGCGCGACGAGCAGTTCTTC.